This entry describes one TCR beta chain. The data were obtained in a study of graft-versus-host responses after intestinal transplantation. Sequencing used immunoSEQ multiplex PCR; TCRdb keeps in-frame clones, though not all of them. The profile shows approximately 8,200 clones, 93% of them singletons. Material: PBMCs, obtained 11 days after intestinal transplantation. The clonotype comes from a human patient who received an intestinal transplant, so some T cells may come from the graft donor.

The CDR3 DNA is TGTGCCAGCAGTTTAAGCGGGGCGTACTACACCTTC. It is translated as CASSLSGAYYTF. The chain is built from TRBV27 and TRBJ1-2; possibly TRBD1 for D (5 bases). V shed 2 bases and J shed 10 bases, with 11 bases lying between them. Per the germline V gene, CDR1 is MNHEY and CDR2 is SMNVEV (reference sequence). The CDR3 totals 12 residues.